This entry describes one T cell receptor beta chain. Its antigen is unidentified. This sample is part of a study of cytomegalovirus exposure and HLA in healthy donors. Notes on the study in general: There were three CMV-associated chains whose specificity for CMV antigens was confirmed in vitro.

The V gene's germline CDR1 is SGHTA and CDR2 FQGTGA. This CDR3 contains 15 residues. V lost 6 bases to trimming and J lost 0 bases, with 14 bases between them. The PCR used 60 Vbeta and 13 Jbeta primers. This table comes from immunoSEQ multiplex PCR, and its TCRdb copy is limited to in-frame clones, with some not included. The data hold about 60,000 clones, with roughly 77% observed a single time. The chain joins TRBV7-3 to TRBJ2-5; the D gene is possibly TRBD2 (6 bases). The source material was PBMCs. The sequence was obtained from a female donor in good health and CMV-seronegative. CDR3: CASSPPSGDQETQYF. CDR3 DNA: TGTGCCAGCAGTCCTCCGTCGGGAGACCAAGAGACCCAGTACTTC.